Shown below are 6 T cell receptor beta chains from a single sample sequenced in a study of PD-1 blockade in classical Hodgkin lymphoma. Regarding time point: newly diagnosed, previously untreated cHL patient sample. The study purified CD4+ T cells from thawed PBMCs using magnetic negative selection. TCRdb's table, derived via immunoSEQ multiplex PCR, lists solely in-frame clones and lacks some. This table holds approximately 27,000 clones, roughly 90% found once. Sequencing used CD4+ T cells from blood. The receptors originated from a human donor with classical Hodgkin lymphoma.

This chain uses TRBV28 with TRBJ2-7; tentatively, D is TRBD2 (6 bases). V lost 8 bases, J lost 6 bases, and 17 bases lay in between. The CDR3 is 13 amino acids. Germline-derived CDR1 and CDR2 are MDHEN and SYDVKM. CDR3 region: CASSPDYYLEQYF. CDR3 in DNA: TGTGCCAGCTCCCCGGACTATTACCTCGAGCAGTACTTC.

There are a few counts of this clone. The chain links TRBV9 to TRBJ2-7, with 7 nucleotides matching TRBD2. V shed 0 bases, J shed 0 bases, and the junction held 6 bases outside the gene matches. This CDR3 is built from 16 residues. Germline V gene sequence: CDR1 SGDLS, CDR2 YYNGEE. The CDR3 DNA reads TGTGCCAGCAGCGTAGGAGCGGGGCCTCTCTCCTACGAGCAGTACTTC. As protein: CASSVGAGPLSYEQYF.

J is TRBJ2-3 and V is TRBV5-1, with 9 bases aligning to TRBD1. V shed 0 bases, J shed 1 base, and the junction held 3 bases outside the gene matches. The CDR3 consists of 16 residues. Germline V gives CDR1 SGHRS, CDR2 YFSETQ. The CDR3 loop is CASSLDWDRGTDTQYF. The CDR3 coding sequence is TGCGCCAGCAGCTTGGATTGGGACAGGGGCACAGATACGCAGTATTTT.

This chain joins TRBV7-2 and TRBJ2-5, with D maybe TRBD2 (5 bases). V lost 1 base and J 2 bases, leaving 11 bases between the germline ends. The CDR3 runs 15 residues. Germline V lookup: CDR1 SGHTA, CDR2 FQGNSA. This CDR3 is CASSLGEWRQETQYF. The DNA for the CDR3 is TGTGCCAGCAGCTTAGGGGAGTGGCGGCAAGAGACCCAGTACTTC. Full variable domain (rest looked up from reference TRBV7-2 and TRBJ2-5): GAGVSQSPSNKVTEKGKDVELRCDPISGHTALYWYRQSLGQGLEFLIYFQGNSAPDKSGLPSDRFSAERTGGSVSTLTIQRTQQEDSAVYLCASSLGEWRQETQYFGPGTRLLVL.

This chain uses TRBV9 with TRBJ2-1; D is possibly TRBD2 (5 bases). The germline gives CDR1 SGDLS, CDR2 YYNGEE. The CDR3 has 16 amino acids. The V and J ends lost 0 bases and 0 bases respectively, with 10 bases between them. This CDR3 is CASSVVSAGSYNEQFF. The CDR3 DNA reads as TGTGCCAGCAGCGTAGTATCCGCGGGCTCCTACAATGAGCAGTTCTTC.

The rearrangement uses TRBV28 and TRBJ2-1; possibly TRBD2 for D (5 bases). Germline loops: CDR1 MDHEN, CDR2 SYDVKM. The CDR3 length is 13 residues. V was cut by 6 bases and J by 12 bases, with 18 bases left in between. DNA of the CDR3: TGTGCCAGCAGCCATCCTACGGGGATAGGGCAGTTCTTC. This sequence encodes CASSHPTGIGQFF.